This TCR beta chain was sequenced in a study of identical twins. Study-level findings and limits: Whereas memory repertoires showed no such difference, abundant cord blood beta clonotypes carried fewer insertions. Compared with unrelated sharing, twin-shared out-of-frame alpha sequences had more low-probability sequences. Conclusions were based on cross-sectional statistical analysis, without following the same donors.

Addition of a universal primer site occurred through template switching, and cDNA carried unique molecular identifiers. MiXCR, run by TCRdb on the 5' RACE reads, gives a single entry per CDR3 protein. In the table there are approximately 890,000 distinct CDR3 sequences, roughly 12% of which are singletons. Germline assignment: CDR1 MGHRA and CDR2 YSYEKL. This CDR3 contains 17 residues. Deletions cut 0 bases from V and 2 bases from J, with 16 bases between. With regard to this clonotype: Its antigen is still unknown.

The same specimen was also included in a second study, on yellow fever vaccine responses in identical twins.

Sample: PBMCs. This clonotype originated in a young woman in good health. The chain employs TRBV4-1 and TRBJ2-5, with D perhaps TRBD2 (6 bases). CDR3: CASSQDPKGGIQETQYF. Here the CDR3 DNA reads TGCGCCAGCAGCCAAGATCCGAAAGGCGGGATTCAAGAGACCCAGTACTTC.